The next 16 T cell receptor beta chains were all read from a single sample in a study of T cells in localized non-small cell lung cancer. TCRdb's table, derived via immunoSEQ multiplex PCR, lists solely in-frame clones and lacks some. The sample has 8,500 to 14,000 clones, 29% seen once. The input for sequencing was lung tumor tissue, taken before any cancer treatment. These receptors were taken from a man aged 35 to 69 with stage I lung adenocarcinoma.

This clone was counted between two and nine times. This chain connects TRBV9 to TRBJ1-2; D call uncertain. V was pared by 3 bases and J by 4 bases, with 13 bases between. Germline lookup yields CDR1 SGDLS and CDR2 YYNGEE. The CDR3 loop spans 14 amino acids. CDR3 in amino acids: CASSDPVAGYGYTF. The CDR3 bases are TGTGCCAGCAGCGACCCGGTAGCCGGCTATGGCTACACCTTC. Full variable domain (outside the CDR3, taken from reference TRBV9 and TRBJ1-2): DSGVTQTPKHLITATGQRVTLRCSPRSGDLSVYWYQQSLDQGLQFLIQYYNGEERAKGNILERFSAQQFPDLHSELNLSSLELGDSALYFCASSDPVAGYGYTFGSGTRLTVV.

CDR3 coding DNA: TGTGCCAGTAGTATATCAGGACAGGGAAGACTCCTGAAGTCTCAGCCCCAGCATTTT. This gives the protein CASSISGQGRLLKSQPQHF. The J gene is TRBJ1-5, the V gene TRBV19, with 8 bases fitting TRBD1. Trimming cost V 2 bases and J 6 bases; bases outside gene matches: 18. CDR3 length equals 19 residues. The germline V gene has CDR1 LNHDA and CDR2 SQIVND (reference sequence).

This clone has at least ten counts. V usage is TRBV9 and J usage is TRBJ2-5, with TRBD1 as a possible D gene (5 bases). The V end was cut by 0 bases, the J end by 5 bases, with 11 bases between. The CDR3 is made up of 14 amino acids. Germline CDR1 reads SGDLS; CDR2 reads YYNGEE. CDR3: CASSVESGWETQYF. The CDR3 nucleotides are TGTGCCAGCAGCGTAGAATCAGGGTGGGAGACCCAGTACTTC.

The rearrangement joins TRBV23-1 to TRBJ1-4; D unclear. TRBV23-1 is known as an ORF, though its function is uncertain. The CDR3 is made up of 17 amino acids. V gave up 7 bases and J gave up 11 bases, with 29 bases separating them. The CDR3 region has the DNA TGCGCCAGCACCCCCGGCAGCGGGTGGAGGGCTCCGGAGAAACTGTTTTTT. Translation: CASTPGSGWRAPEKLFF.

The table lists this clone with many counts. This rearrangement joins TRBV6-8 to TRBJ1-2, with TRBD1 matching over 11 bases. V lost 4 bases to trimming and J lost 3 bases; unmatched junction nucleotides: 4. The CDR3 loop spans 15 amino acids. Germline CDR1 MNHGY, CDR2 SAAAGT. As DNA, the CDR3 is TGTGCCAGCAGTTCAGGACAGGGGGCGTACTATGGCTACACCTTC. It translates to CASSSGQGAYYGYTF.

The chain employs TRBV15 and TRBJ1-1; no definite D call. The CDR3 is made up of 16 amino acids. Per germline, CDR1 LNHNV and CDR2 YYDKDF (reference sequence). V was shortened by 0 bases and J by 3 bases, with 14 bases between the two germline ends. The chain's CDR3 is CATSRDSGVGDTEAFF. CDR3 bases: TGTGCCACCAGCAGAGATTCCGGGGTCGGGGACACTGAAGCTTTCTTT.

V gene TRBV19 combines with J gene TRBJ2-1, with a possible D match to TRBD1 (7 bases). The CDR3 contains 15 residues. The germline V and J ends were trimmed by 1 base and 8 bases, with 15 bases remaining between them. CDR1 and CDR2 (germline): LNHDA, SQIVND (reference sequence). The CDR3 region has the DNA TGTGCCAGTAGTATAGGGAGGGGGCAGGGCTATGAGCAGTTCTTC. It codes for CASSIGRGQGYEQFF.

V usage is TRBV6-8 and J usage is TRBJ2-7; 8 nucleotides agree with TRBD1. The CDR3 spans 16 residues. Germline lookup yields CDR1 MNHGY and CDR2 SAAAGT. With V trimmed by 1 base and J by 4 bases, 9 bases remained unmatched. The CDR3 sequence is CASSYLLTGVPYEQYF. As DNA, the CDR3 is TGTGCCAGCAGTTACTTGTTGACAGGGGTTCCGTACGAGCAGTACTTC.

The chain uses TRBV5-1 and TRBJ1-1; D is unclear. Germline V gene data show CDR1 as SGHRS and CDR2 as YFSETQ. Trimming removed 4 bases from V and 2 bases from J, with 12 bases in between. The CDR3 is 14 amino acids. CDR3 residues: CASSPSGVNTEAFF. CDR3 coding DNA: TGCGCCAGCAGCCCCTCTGGAGTAAACACTGAAGCTTTCTTT.

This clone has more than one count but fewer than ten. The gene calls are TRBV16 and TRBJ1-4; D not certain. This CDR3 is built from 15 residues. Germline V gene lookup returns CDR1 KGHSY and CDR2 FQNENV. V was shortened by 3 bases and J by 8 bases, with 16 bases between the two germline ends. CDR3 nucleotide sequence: TGTGCCAGCAGCCAGTTTGGCGGGAGCGGGGAAAAACTGTTTTTT. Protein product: CASSQFGGSGEKLFF.

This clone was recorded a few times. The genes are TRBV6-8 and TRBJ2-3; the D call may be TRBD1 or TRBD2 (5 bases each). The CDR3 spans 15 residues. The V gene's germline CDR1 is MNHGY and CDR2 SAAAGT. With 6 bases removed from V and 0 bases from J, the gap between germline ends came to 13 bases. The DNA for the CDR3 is TGTGCCAGCAGGGGGGAAAGACGGAGCACAGATACGCAGTATTTT. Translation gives CASRGERRSTDTQYF.

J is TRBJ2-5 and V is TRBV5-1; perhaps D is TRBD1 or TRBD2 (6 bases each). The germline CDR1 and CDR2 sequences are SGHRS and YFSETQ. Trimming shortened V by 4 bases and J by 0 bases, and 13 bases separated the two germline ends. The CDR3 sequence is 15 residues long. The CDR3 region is CASSPGGGYQETQYF. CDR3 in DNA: TGCGCCAGCAGCCCTGGAGGGGGGTACCAAGAGACCCAGTACTTC.

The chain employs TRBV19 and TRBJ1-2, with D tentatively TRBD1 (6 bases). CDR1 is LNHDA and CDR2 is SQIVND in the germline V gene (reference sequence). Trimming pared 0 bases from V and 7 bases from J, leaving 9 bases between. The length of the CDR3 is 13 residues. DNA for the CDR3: TGTGCCAGTAGTATAGAGAGGGGGATTGGCTACACCTTC. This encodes CASSIERGIGYTF.

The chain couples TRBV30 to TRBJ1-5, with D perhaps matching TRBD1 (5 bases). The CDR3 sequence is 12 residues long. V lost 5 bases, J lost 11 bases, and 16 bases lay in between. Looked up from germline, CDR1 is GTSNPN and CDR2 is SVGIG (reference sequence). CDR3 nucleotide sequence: TGTGCCTGGGGCTATTTCCAGGGTGCCCAGCATTTT. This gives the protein CAWGYFQGAQHF.

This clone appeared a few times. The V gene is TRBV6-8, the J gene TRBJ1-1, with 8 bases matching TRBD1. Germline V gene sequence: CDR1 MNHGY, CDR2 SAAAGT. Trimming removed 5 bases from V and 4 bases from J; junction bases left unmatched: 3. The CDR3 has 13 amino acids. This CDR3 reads CASSDGTGTEAFF. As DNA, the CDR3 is TGTGCCAGCAGTGACGGGACAGGCACTGAAGCTTTCTTT.

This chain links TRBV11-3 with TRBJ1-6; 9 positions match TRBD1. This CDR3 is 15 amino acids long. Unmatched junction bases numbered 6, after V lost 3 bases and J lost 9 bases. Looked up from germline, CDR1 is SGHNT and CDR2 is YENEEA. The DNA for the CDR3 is TGTGCCAGCAGCTTGGGACAGGGAGAACTTTCACCCCTCCACTTT. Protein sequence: CASSLGQGELSPLHF.